The TCR beta chain under discussion was sequenced for a study of CD8+ T cells in alopecia areata. Study overall: Each of the treated patients was given oral tofacitinib, 5 to 10 mg twice daily, for moderate-to-severe alopecia areata. It was 6 to 18 months of tofacitinib, and then there were 6 months off drug.

RNA, once extracted, was reverse transcribed into cDNA for use as the sequencing template. Some clones are missing from TCRdb's copy, which holds only in-frame ones; the method was immunoSEQ multiplex PCR. The table shows over 150,000 clones, with less than 80% occurring only once. A remark on this clone: Its antigen is unidentified.

From germline, CDR1 is SNHLY and CDR2 FYNNEI. Trimming took 11 bases from V and 0 from J, leaving 11 bases between them. The CDR3 extends over 13 amino acids. Treatment noted: oral pan-JAK inhibitor, 5-10 mg twice daily. Lesional scalp punch biopsies and peripheral blood were collected from alopecia areata patients. Whole-study results and caveats: Compared with mice, patients displayed less clear TCR sharing, possibly for HLA-related reasons.

Sequenced here: CD4+ T cells sorted from blood, sampled at week 24, from a patient treated with tofacitinib. This receptor was obtained from a human donor with alopecia areata. The gene calls are TRBV2 and TRBJ1-5; TRBD1 might be the D (5 bases). CDR3 region: CAGGTVSNQPQHF. CDR3 DNA sequence: TGTGCCGGAGGGACGGTTAGCAATCAGCCCCAGCATTTT.